This is a list of T cell receptor beta chains from one sample in a study of blood T cells in healthy people across ages. MiXCR, applied by TCRdb to the 5' RACE reads, yields one record per CDR3 protein. In the table there are around 670,000 distinct CDR3 sequences, about 30% of which are singletons. Input material: blood. These receptor sequences come from an elderly woman in good health. The CDR3 runs from the conserved cysteine through the conserved F or W. A D gene is named only where the DNA matches it firmly. Rows may omit the clone size; those that give it use once, few, many or a size class.

CASRQTTGGDEQYF TGTGCCAGCCGCCAAACTACAGGGGGTGACGAGCAGTACTTC TRBV6-1 TRBD1 many TRBJ2-7
CAISESVDYEQYF TGTGCCATCAGTGAGTCGGTGGACTACGAGCAGTACTTC TRBV10-3 . many TRBJ2-7
CAIRGTLGETQYF TGTGCCATCAGAGGGACATTGGGGGAGACCCAGTACTTC TRBV10-3 . . TRBJ2-5
CASNPATGTDYGYTF TGTGCCAGCAATCCCGCGACAGGGACGGACTATGGCTACACCTTC TRBV6-1 TRBD1 many TRBJ1-2
CAVTRASNYGYTF TGTGCCGTCACAAGGGCCTCTAACTATGGCTACACCTTC TRBV30 . many TRBJ1-2
CASSLETGLYEQYF TGTGCCAGCAGTTTAGAGACAGGGCTTTACGAGCAGTACTTC TRBV12-3/TRBV12-4 TRBD1 many TRBJ2-7
CSASRGKVTEAFF TGCAGTGCTAGTAGGGGAAAGGTGACTGAAGCTTTCTTT TRBV20-1 . . TRBJ1-1
CASSKGGGRDTGELFF TGTGCCAGCAGCAAGGGGGGGGGTCGTGACACCGGGGAGCTGTTTTTT TRBV7-9 . . TRBJ2-2
CAWNGEMNTEAFF TGTGCCTGGAATGGGGAAATGAACACTGAGGCTTTCTTT TRBV30 . . TRBJ1-1
CASCVQMNTEAFF TGTGCCAGCTGCGTACAGATGAACACTGAAGCTTTCTTT TRBV9 . . TRBJ1-1
CSARDDSKTYQPQHF TGCAGTGCTAGAGATGACAGCAAAACGTATCAGCCCCAGCATTTT TRBV20-1 . . TRBJ1-5
CASSYLRTPHWDIQYF TGTGCCAGCAGTTACCTGAGGACCCCTCATTGGGACATTCAGTACTTC TRBV6-2/TRBV6-3 . many TRBJ2-4
CASSWTAGGPSRNEQFF TGTGCCAGCAGCTGGACAGCGGGGGGGCCTTCACGTAATGAGCAGTTCTTC TRBV11-2 TRBD2 many TRBJ2-1
CASSQAGGGEETQYF TGTGCCAGCAGCCAAGCCGGCGGGGGGGAAGAGACCCAGTACTTC TRBV4-2 TRBD2 many TRBJ2-5
CASSDRVGRLYETQYF TGTGCCAGCTCTGACAGGGTCGGGCGGCTCTACGAGACCCAGTACTTC TRBV2 TRBD1 many TRBJ2-5
CASSSDSLGSTQYF TGCGCCAGCAGCTCGGACTCCTTAGGTTCGACCCAGTACTTC TRBV5-1 . many TRBJ2-5
CASTLSGTPGNTIYF TGTGCCAGCACCCTCTCCGGGACCCCTGGAAACACCATATATTTT TRBV7-6 . few TRBJ1-3
CASSFFGWGQGDEQYF TGTGCCAGCAGCTTTTTCGGTTGGGGACAGGGAGACGAGCAGTACTTC TRBV5-6 TRBD1 many TRBJ2-7
CSAQTRSSYEQYF TGCAGTGCCCAAACTAGGAGCTCCTACGAGCAGTACTTC TRBV20-1 . . TRBJ2-7
CASTTTPISYNEQFF TGTGCCAGCACCACTACTCCTATCTCCTACAATGAGCAGTTCTTC TRBV12-3/TRBV12-4 . many TRBJ2-1
CASFGQGSNEQYF TGTGCCAGCTTTGGACAGGGGAGTAATGAGCAGTACTTC TRBV5-4 TRBD1 . TRBJ2-5
CASRKSTGYNEKLFF TGTGCCAGCAGGAAATCGACAGGTTATAATGAAAAACTGTTTTTT TRBV2 . few TRBJ1-4
CSVMTSGGVETQYF TGCAGCGTCATGACTAGCGGGGGAGTGGAGACCCAGTACTTC TRBV29-1 TRBD2 many TRBJ2-5
CSGGLALYNEQFF TGCAGCGGCGGACTAGCCCTCTACAATGAGCAGTTCTTC TRBV29-1 TRBD2 . TRBJ2-1
CASSLGTGRSPLHF TGTGCCAGCAGCTTGGGCACGGGTAGATCACCCCTCCACTTT TRBV11-1 . many TRBJ1-6
CASRETDRVGGYTF TGTGCCAGCAGAGAAACCGACAGGGTTGGAGGCTACACCTTC TRBV7-8 TRBD1 many TRBJ1-2
CSAQASGKTEVFF TGCAGTGCTCAAGCATCGGGGAAGACTGAAGTTTTCTTT TRBV20-1 . . TRBJ1-1
CASSFRGRGDEQYF TGTGCCAGCAGCTTCCGCGGGCGGGGGGACGAGCAGTACTTC TRBV5-8 TRBD2 many TRBJ2-7
CASSSAGIRGEQFF TGTGCCAGCAGCTCTGCAGGGATAAGGGGTGAGCAGTTCTTC TRBV7-2 . . TRBJ2-1
CATRSPGGIYGYTF TGTGCCACCCGCTCCCCAGGAGGTATCTATGGCTACACCTTC TRBV27 . . TRBJ1-2
CASTLSGGEWQAFF TGTGCCAGCACCTTATCGGGGGGCGAATGGCAAGCTTTCTTT TRBV28 . . TRBJ1-1
CASSARDSKNEQYF TGTGCCAGCAGTGCTCGGGACAGTAAAAACGAGCAGTACTTC TRBV2 TRBD1 many TRBJ2-7
CATSLGVDRGPYTDTQYF TGTGCCACCAGCTTGGGGGTCGACAGGGGCCCTTACACAGATACGCAGTATTTT TRBV15 TRBD1 many TRBJ2-3
CASSARIGAYGYTF TGTGCCAGCAGCGCAAGGATCGGGGCCTATGGCTACACCTTC TRBV7-9 . many TRBJ1-2
CATSRDAEDQETQYF TGTGCCACCAGCAGAGATGCAGAAGACCAAGAGACCCAGTACTTC TRBV15 . many TRBJ2-5
CASSSEGQAPYEQYF TGTGCCAGCAGCTCCGAGGGACAGGCACCCTACGAGCAGTACTTC TRBV7-2 TRBD1 many TRBJ2-7
CASSEVGGSTEAFF TGTGCCAGCAGTGAAGTAGGGGGAAGCACTGAAGCTTTCTTT TRBV6-1 . few TRBJ1-1
CATARTGGETQYF TGTGCCACCGCCCGGACAGGGGGAGAGACCCAGTACTTC TRBV7-6 TRBD1 . TRBJ2-5
CASSLGHPGHGYTF TGTGCCAGCAGCTTGGGACACCCCGGCCATGGCTACACCTTC TRBV5-6 . many TRBJ1-2
CASSRDQGQPQHF TGTGCCAGCTCACGGGACCAAGGACAGCCCCAGCATTTT TRBV18 . few TRBJ1-5